The 2 T cell receptor beta chains below come from one sample, sequenced in a study of vaccination effects on CD4 cells after COVID-19. Profiling relied on immunoSEQ multiplex PCR, and the TCRdb table lists in-frame clones only, not all of them. The sample lists around 30,000 clones, 55% to 75% occurring once. Antigen-specific CD4+ T cells were expanded with viral peptide pools in the ViraFEST assay before sequencing. Researchers isolated CD4+ T cells once approximately ten days of culture had elapsed. Either the mRNA-1273 or the BNT162b2 vaccine was given to participants as two doses. These receptors' targets are unknown. Source: CD4+ T cells from PBMCs cultured with HCoV-229E spike peptides, taken after COVID-19 vaccination. These receptors all stem from a human donor who received a COVID-19 vaccine.

This clone occurred a few times. The chain uses TRBV2 and TRBJ2-4; no reliable D call. V was pared by 8 bases and J by 0 bases, with 14 bases between. Germline lookup yields CDR1 SNHLY and CDR2 FYNNEI. CDR3 size: 15 residues. DNA of the CDR3: TGTGCCAGCTTAGTAGATAAACTAGCCAAAAACATTCAGTACTTC. It translates to CASLVDKLAKNIQYF. Supplemented by reference TRBV2 and TRBJ2-4, the full variable domain reads EPEVTQTPSHQVTQMGQEVILRCVPISNHLYFYWYRQILGQKVEFLVSFYNNEISEKSEIFDDQFSVERPDGSNFTLKIRSTKLEDSAMYFCASLVDKLAKNIQYFGAGTRLSVL.

The chain has TRBV5-1 and TRBJ1-4, with D perhaps TRBD1 (5 bases). Germline-derived CDR1 and CDR2 are SGHRS and YFSETQ. There are 15 residues in the CDR3. V lost 0 bases and J lost 7, with 13 bases in between. This chain's CDR3 is CASSLAVVGGEKLFF. CDR3 sequence (DNA): TGCGCCAGCAGCTTGGCAGTCGTCGGGGGTGAAAAACTGTTTTTT. The whole variable domain, remainder taken from reference TRBV5-1 and TRBJ1-4, is KAGVTQTPRYLIKTRGQQVTLSCSPISGHRSVSWYQQTPGQGLQFLFEYFSETQRNKGNFPGRFSGRQFSNSRSEMNVSTLELGDSALYLCASSLAVVGGEKLFFGSGTQLSVL.